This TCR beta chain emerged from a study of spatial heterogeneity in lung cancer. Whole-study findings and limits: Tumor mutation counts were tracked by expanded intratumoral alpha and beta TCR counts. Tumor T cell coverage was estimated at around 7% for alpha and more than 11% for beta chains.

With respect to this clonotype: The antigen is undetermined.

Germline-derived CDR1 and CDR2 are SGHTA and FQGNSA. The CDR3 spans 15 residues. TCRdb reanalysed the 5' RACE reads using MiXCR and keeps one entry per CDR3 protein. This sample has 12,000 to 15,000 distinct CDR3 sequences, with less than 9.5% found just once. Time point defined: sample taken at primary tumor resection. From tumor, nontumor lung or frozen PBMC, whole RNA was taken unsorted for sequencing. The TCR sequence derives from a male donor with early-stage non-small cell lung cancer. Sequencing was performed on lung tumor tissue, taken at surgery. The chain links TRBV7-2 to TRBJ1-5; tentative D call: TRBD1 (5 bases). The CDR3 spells CAKQPGGASNQPQHF. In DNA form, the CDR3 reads TGTGCTAAGCAGCCAGGAGGGGCGAGCAATCAGCCCCAGCATTTT. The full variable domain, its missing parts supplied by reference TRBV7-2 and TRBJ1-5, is GAGVSQSPSNKVTEKGKDVELRCDPISGHTALYWYRQSLGQGLEFLIYFQGNSAPDKSGLPSDRFSAERTGGSVSTLTIQRTQQEDSAVYLCAKQPGGASNQPQHFGDGTRLSIL.